These T cell receptor beta chains were read from a single sample in a study of cytomegalovirus exposure and HLA in healthy donors. Some clones are missing from TCRdb's copy, which holds only in-frame ones; the method was immunoSEQ multiplex PCR. Of tens of thousands of clones listed, 70% to 85% are singletons. The sequenced sample consisted of PBMCs. The receptors were gathered from a man aged 60-69 years in good health and CMV-seronegative. Both conserved end residues are part of each CDR3. A D gene is named only where the DNA matches it firmly. Expanded clones are given a class, and other clones once, few, many or no size at all.

.	TRBV5-6	TRBJ1-1	.	13	TGTGCCAGCAGCTTGGGGGGGGGAACTGAAGCTTTCTTT	CASSLGGGTEAFF
.	TRBV5-4	TRBJ2-1	.	13	TGTGCCAGCAGCACGGACTATTACAATGAGCAGTTCTTC	CASSTDYYNEQFF
few	TRBV5-1	TRBJ2-7	TRBD1	16	TGCGCCAGCAGCCTAAGAGGACAGGGAGGCTCCTACGAGCAGTACTTC	CASSLRGQGGSYEQYF
.	TRBV13	TRBJ1-1	.	13	TGTGCCAGCAGCCAAACCGGGAGTCCCCAAGCTTTCTTT	CASSQTGSPQAFF
few	TRBV28	TRBJ2-3	TRBD2	18	TGTGCCAGCTATACACCAGCGGGAGGGAATCCTAGCACAGATACGCAGTATTTT	CASYTPAGGNPSTDTQYF
.	TRBV18	TRBJ1-1	.	15	TGTGCCAGCTCACCTCGAGGGACACAGAACACTGAAGCTTTCTTT	CASSPRGTQNTEAFF
.	TRBV7-2	TRBJ2-1	.	11	TGTGCCAGCAGCCGTATATATGAGCAGTTCTTC	CASSRIYEQFF
.	TRBV11-2	TRBJ2-5	TRBD2	16	TGTGCCAGCAGCAAAGGCCCTCCGGGACTAGCAGAGACCCAGTACTTC	CASSKGPPGLAETQYF
.	TRBV6-6	TRBJ1-3	.	15	TGTGCCAGCAGTTACTCGCGGCCCTCTGGAAACACCATATATTTT	CASSYSRPSGNTIYF
.	TRBV4-3	TRBJ2-5	TRBD1	15	TGCGCCAGCAGCCAAGACACAGGGGTATCAGAGACCCAGTACTTC	CASSQDTGVSETQYF
.	TRBV10-3	TRBJ2-1	TRBD2	18	TGTGCCATCAGTGGGGGACTAGCGGGGGACAGCTCCTACAATGAGCAGTTCTTC	CAISGGLAGDSSYNEQFF
.	TRBV7-2	TRBJ1-6	.	13	TGTGCCAGCAGCTTACAGGATAATTCACCCCTCCACTTT	CASSLQDNSPLHF
.	TRBV4-1	TRBJ2-1	.	18	TGCGCCAGCAGCCAAGATAGGGCTAGCCAAAACTTGAACAATGAGCAGTTCTTC	CASSQDRASQNLNNEQFF
.	TRBV25-1	TRBJ2-5	.	15	TGTGCCAGCAGTGGAAGTTTAGGGGCCCAAGAGACCCAGTACTTC	CASSGSLGAQETQYF
.	TRBV7-2	TRBJ2-1	.	12	TGTGCCAGCAGCTCCCCTAGCATCGAGCAGTTCTTC	CASSSPSIEQFF
.	TRBV19	TRBJ2-7	TRBD2	16	TGTGCCAGTAGTATACCGGGCGGGAGTATTTCCTACGAGCAGTACTTC	CASSIPGGSISYEQYF
.	TRBV28	TRBJ2-7	.	13	TGTGCCAGCAGTTCCGACAGTTACTACGAGCAGTACTTC	CASSSDSYYEQYF
.	TRBV7-9	TRBJ2-5	.	15	TGTGCCAGCAGCTTAGAAACCTCAGCGATCGGGACCCAGTACTTC	CASSLETSAIGTQYF
.	TRBV6-4	TRBJ1-2	.	13	TGTGCCAGCAGTGAGGAGACTAACTATGGCTACACCTTC	CASSEETNYGYTF
.	TRBV10-3	TRBJ2-7	TRBD2	20	TGTGCCATCGCTGAACCAGGGGGCTCTAGCCCTAGCGGGAGCTCCTACGAGCAGTACTTC	CAIAEPGGSSPSGSSYEQYF
.	TRBV2	TRBJ2-7	TRBD1	14	TGTGCCAGCAGTGTTGGGGGACAGTCCTACGAGCAGTACTTC	CASSVGGQSYEQYF
.	TRBV2	TRBJ2-2	TRBD1	14	TGTGCCAGCACGGGACAGGGGCGGGTCGGGGAGCTGTTTTTT	CASTGQGRVGELFF
.	TRBV4-1	TRBJ2-1	.	14	TGCGCCAGCAGCCAAGCCATTTCCTACAATGAGCAGTTCTTC	CASSQAISYNEQFF
.	TRBV5-4	TRBJ2-1	TRBD1	16	TGTGCCAGCAGCCTTGGACAGGGTAATCCCTACAATGAGCAGTTCTTC	CASSLGQGNPYNEQFF
.	TRBV19	TRBJ2-6	.	15	TGTGCCAGTAGTATAAGCAGGACTGGGGCCAACGTCCTGACTTTC	CASSISRTGANVLTF
.	TRBV6-6	TRBJ1-6	.	16	TGTGCCAGCAGGGGGATAGTAGGGGAGGATAATTCACCCCTCCACTTT	CASRGIVGEDNSPLHF
.	TRBV30	TRBJ2-2	TRBD2	15	TGTGCCTGGAGTAGCGGGGGGCGGGACACCGGGGAGCTGTTTTTT	CAWSSGGRDTGELFF
.	TRBV11-3	TRBJ2-1	TRBD2	16	TGTGCCAGCAGCTTAAGTGCTAGCGGGGGCTACAATGAGCAGTTCTTC	CASSLSASGGYNEQFF
.	TRBV7-8	TRBJ2-5	.	12	TGTGCCAGCAGCTTAGCGGGGCAGACCCAGTACTTC	CASSLAGQTQYF
.	TRBV6-1	TRBJ1-2	TRBD1	15	TGTGCCAGCAGTGCGGGACAGCTGAACCTCTATGGCTACACCTTC	CASSAGQLNLYGYTF
.	TRBV2	TRBJ2-1	TRBD2	18	TGTGCCAGCATTCAAGGTTCTAGCGGGAGGGCCGCAGGCCATGAGCAGTTCTTC	CASIQGSSGRAAGHEQFF
.	TRBV29-1	TRBJ2-7	TRBD1	13	TGCAGCGTTGTTGGGGGACAGTTCTACGAGCAGTACTTC	CSVVGGQFYEQYF
.	TRBV2	TRBJ1-2	.	11	TGTGCCAGCAGTGCAGGGGTCGGCTACACCTTC	CASSAGVGYTF
.	TRBV27	TRBJ2-3	.	16	TGTGCCAGCAGTTCCCCACCCAGGGCGCGCACAGATACGCAGTATTTT	CASSSPPRARTDTQYF
.	TRBV2	TRBJ2-5	TRBD1	14	TGTGCCAGCAGGAGGGGCGGACAGGGAGAGACCCAGTACTTC	CASRRGGQGETQYF
few	TRBV10-3	TRBJ2-5	TRBD2	14	TGTGCCACAAGGACTAGCGGGACCCAAGAGACCCAGTACTTC	CATRTSGTQETQYF
few	TRBV29-1	TRBJ1-1	TRBD1	14	TGCATCATCTACCGGGACAGGGCAAACACTGAAGCTTTCTTT	CIIYRDRANTEAFF
.	TRBV5-4	TRBJ2-5	.	13	TGTGCCAGCAGAAAGACTACCCAAGAGACCCAGTACTTC	CASRKTTQETQYF
.	TRBV9	TRBJ2-7	TRBD2	22	TGTGCCAGCAGCGTAGGAGGGGGGGAGGGGCAGGGACTAGCGGGTTCTCGGTACGAGCAGTACTTC	CASSVGGGEGQGLAGSRYEQYF
.	TRBV5-4	TRBJ2-7	TRBD2	16	TGTGCCAGCAGCTTGGGACCCGGCGGGGGCTCCTACGAGCAGTACTTC	CASSLGPGGGSYEQYF
.	TRBV28	TRBJ1-1	TRBD1	14	TGTGCCAGCACTCGGGACAGTTTGAACACTGAAGCTTTCTTT	CASTRDSLNTEAFF
.	TRBV7-2	TRBJ2-3	TRBD2	15	TGTGCCAGCAGCTCCAGGGAGGGTTTCACAGATACGCAGTATTTT	CASSSREGFTDTQYF
.	TRBV29-1	TRBJ2-2	.	14	TGCAGCGTTTCCCCGACTATAATGACCGGGGAGCTGTTTTTT	CSVSPTIMTGELFF
.	TRBV5-1	TRBJ2-5	.	14	TGCGCCAGCAGAACTGGAATGGGGGGAGAGACCCAGTACTTC	CASRTGMGGETQYF
few	TRBV27	TRBJ1-5	TRBD1	14	TGTGCCAGCTCCACCGGGACAGGGCTGCAGCCCCAGCATTTT	CASSTGTGLQPQHF
once	TRBV5-4	TRBJ2-1	TRBD2	15	TGTGCCAGCAGACCAAGCGGGAGGAGGGACAATGAGCAGTTCTTC	CASRPSGRRDNEQFF
.	TRBV6-5	TRBJ2-7	TRBD2	14	TGTGCCAGCAGCTACAACGGCGGGAGAAGGGAGCAGTACTTC	CASSYNGGRREQYF